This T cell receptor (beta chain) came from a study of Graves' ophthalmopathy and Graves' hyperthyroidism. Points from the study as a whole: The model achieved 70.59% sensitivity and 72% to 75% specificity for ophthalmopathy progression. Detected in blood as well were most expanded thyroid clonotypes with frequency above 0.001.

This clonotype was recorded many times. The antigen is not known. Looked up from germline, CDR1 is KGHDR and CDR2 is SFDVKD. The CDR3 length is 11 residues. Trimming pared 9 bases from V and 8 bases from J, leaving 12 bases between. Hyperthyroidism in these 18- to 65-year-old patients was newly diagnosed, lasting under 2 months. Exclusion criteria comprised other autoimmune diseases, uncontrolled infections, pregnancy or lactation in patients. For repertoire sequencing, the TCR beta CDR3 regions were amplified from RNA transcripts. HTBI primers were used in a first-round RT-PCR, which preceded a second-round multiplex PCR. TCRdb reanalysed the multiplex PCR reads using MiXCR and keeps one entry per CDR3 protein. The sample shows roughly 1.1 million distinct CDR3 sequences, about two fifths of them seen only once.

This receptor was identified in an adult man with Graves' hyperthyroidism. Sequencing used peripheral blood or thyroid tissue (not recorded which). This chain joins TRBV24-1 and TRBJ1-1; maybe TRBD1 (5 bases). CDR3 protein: CATRRGEEAFF. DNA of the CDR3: TGTGCCACCCGCCGGGGCGAAGAAGCTTTCTTT.